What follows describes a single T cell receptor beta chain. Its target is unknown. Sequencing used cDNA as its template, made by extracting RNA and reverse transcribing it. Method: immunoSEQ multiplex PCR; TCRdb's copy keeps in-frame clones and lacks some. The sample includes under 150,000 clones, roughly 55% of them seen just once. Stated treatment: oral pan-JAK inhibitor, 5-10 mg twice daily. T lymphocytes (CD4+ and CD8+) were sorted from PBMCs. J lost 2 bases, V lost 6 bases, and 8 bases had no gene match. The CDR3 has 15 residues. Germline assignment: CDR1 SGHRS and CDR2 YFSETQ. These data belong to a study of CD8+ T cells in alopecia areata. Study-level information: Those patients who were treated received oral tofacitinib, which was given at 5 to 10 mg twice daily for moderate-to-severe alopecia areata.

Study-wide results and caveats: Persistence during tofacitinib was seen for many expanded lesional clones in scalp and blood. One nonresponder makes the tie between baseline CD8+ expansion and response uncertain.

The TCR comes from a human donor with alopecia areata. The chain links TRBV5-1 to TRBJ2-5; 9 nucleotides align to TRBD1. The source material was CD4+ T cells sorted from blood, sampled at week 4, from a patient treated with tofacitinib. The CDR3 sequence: CASKRTGEPQETQYF. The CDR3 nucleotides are TGCGCCAGCAAACGGACAGGGGAGCCACAAGAGACCCAGTACTTC. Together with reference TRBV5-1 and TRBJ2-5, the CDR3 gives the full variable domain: KAGVTQTPRYLIKTRGQQVTLSCSPISGHRSVSWYQQTPGQGLQFLFEYFSETQRNKGNFPGRFSGRQFSNSRSEMNVSTLELGDSALYLCASKRTGEPQETQYFGPGTRLLVL.